A single sample is the source of the 6 T cell receptor beta chains below, sequenced in a study of shared clonotypes between healthy human individuals. Using immunoSEQ multiplex PCR, the repertoire was profiled, and TCRdb retains in-frame clones only, with some absent. The sample lists roughly 2.4 million clones, 90% to 97% occurring once. What was sequenced was naive CD4+ T cells sorted from blood. Subset meaning: CD45RA+ positively selected. These receptors were taken from a man aged 18 to 35 in good health.

This chain uses TRBV2 with TRBJ2-1; D is perhaps TRBD2 (6 bases). Trimming took off 1 base at V and 7 bases at J, with 14 bases between the two ends. The CDR3 covers 15 residues. The V gene's germline CDR1 is SNHLY and CDR2 FYNNEI. CDR3: CASSEVAVGGNEQFF. DNA of the CDR3: TGTGCCAGCAGTGAAGTCGCGGTCGGGGGTAATGAGCAGTTCTTC.

This clone has just one count. V is TRBV27 and J is TRBJ2-7; D unresolved. Trimming removed 9 bases from V and 0 bases from J, with 18 bases in between. The CDR3 spans 15 residues. Germline CDR1 MNHEY, CDR2 SMNVEV (reference sequence). DNA of the CDR3: TGTGCCAGTCGCCATGACGGGTTGAGCTCCTACGAGCAGTACTTC. Protein product: CASRHDGLSSYEQYF.

The chain carries TRBV11-2 and TRBJ2-7, with D hard to call. Trimming stripped 0 bases from V and 7 bases from J, with 10 bases between. The germline V gene encodes CDR1 SGHAT and CDR2 FQNNGV. This CDR3 region has 13 residues. CDR3 coding DNA: TGTGCCAGCAGCTTAGATTTGGCACAGGAGCAGTACTTC. As protein: CASSLDLAQEQYF.

The genes are TRBV30 and TRBJ2-7, with 11 bases lining up with TRBD2. With 3 bases clipped from V and 6 bases from J, the junction kept 7 bases outside the gene matches. This CDR3 spans 14 amino acids. The germline CDR1 and CDR2 sequences are GTSNPN and SVGIG (reference sequence). CDR3 loop: CAWRRELAGAEQYF. The CDR3 DNA sequence: TGTGCCTGGAGGAGAGAACTAGCGGGAGCCGAGCAGTACTTC. Combining the CDR3 with reference TRBV30 and TRBJ2-7 gives the whole variable domain SQTIHQWPATLVQPVGSPLSLECTVEGTSNPNLYWYRQAAGRGLQLLFYSVGIGQISSEVPQNLSASRPQDRQFILSSKKLLLSDSGFYLCAWRRELAGAEQYFGPGTRLTVT.

The chain links TRBV5-6 to TRBJ2-2; TRBD1 is a possible D gene (6 bases). The CDR3 consists of 15 residues. In germline, CDR1 is SGHDT, CDR2 YYEEEE. V was pared by 2 bases and J by 9 bases, with 17 bases between. The CDR3 sequence: CASSFSRGMNRELFF. CDR3 coding DNA: TGTGCCAGCAGCTTCTCCAGGGGTATGAACCGGGAGCTGTTTTTT. Using reference TRBV5-6 and TRBJ2-2 for the parts outside the CDR3, the full variable domain is DAGVTQSPTHLIKTRGQQVTLRCSPKSGHDTVSWYQQALGQGPQFIFQYYEEEERQRGNFPDRFSGHQFPNYSSELNVNALLLGDSALYLCASSFSRGMNRELFFGEGSRLTVL.

This clone was seen just once. The V and J genes are TRBV4-1 and TRBJ1-6, with D hard to call. CDR1 and CDR2 from the germline V gene are MGHRA and YSYEKL. The CDR3 extends over 21 amino acids. Trimming removed 0 bases at V and 0 bases at J, with 21 bases between. The CDR3 nucleotides are TGCGCCAGCAGCCAAGATTATTCTGTGTTACTGATCAGCTCCTATAATTCACCCCTCCACTTT. Residues: CASSQDYSVLLISSYNSPLHF.